This T cell receptor (beta chain) stems from a study of cytomegalovirus exposure and HLA in healthy donors. Profiled with immunoSEQ multiplex PCR; TCRdb holds only in-frame clones, not every one. The sample carries tens of thousands of clones, roughly 95% recorded once. V gave up 7 bases and J gave up 5 bases; unmatched junction bases: 5. CDR3 length equals 14 residues. CDR1 SNHLY and CDR2 FYNNEI come from the germline V gene. The chain uses TRBV2 and TRBJ1-4; 9 positions match TRBD1. The origin of this receptor is a woman between 18 and 30 years old in good health and CMV-seropositive. Sequenced sample: PBMCs. CDR3 DNA sequence: TGTGCCAGCACCGGACAGGGGATCAATGAAAAACTGTTTTTT. This gives the protein CASTGQGINEKLFF.